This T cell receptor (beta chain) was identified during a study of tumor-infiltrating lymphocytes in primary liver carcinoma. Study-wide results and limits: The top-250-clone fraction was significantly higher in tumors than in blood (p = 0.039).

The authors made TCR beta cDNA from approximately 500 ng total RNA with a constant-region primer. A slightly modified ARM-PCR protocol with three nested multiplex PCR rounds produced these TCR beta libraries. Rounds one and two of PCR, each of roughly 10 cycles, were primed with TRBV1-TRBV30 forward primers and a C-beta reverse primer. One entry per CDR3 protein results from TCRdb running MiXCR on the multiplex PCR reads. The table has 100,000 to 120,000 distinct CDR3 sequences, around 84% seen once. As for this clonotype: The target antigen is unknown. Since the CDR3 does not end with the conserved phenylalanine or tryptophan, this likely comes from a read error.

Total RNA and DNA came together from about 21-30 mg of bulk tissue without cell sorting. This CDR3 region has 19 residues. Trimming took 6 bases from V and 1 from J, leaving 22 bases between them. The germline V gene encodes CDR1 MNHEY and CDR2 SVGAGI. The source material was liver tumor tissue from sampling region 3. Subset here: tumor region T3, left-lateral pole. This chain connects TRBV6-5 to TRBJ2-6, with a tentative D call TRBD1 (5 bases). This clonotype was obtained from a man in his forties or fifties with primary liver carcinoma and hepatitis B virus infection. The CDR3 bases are TGTGCCAGCAGCCGACCCTGGGCAGGGCACTTATCTGGGGCCAACGTCCTGACTTTA. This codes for CASSRPWAGHLSGANVLTL.